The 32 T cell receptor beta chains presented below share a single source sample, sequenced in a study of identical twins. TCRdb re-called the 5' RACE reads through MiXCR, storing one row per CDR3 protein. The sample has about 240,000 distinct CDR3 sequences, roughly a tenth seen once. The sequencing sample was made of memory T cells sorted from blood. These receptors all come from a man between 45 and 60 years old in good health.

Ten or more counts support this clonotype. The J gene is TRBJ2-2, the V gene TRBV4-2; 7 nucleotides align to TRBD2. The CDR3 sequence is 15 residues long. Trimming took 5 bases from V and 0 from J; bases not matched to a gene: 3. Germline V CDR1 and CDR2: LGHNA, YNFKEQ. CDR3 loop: CASSGAGTNTGELFF. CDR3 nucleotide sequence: TGTGCCAGCAGCGGAGCGGGAACGAACACCGGGGAGCTGTTTTTT.

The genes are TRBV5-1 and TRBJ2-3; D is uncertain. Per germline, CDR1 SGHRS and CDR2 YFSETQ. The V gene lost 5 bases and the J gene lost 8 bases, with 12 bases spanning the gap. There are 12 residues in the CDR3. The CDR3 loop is CASRLDRSTQYF. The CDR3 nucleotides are TGCGCCAGCAGGCTTGACCGAAGTACGCAGTATTTT.

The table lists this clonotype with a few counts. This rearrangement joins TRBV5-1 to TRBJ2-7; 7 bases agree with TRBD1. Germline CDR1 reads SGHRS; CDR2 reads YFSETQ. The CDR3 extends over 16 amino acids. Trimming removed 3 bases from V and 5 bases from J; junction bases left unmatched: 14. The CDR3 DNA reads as TGCGCCAGCAGCTCCCCGGAGAAGGGGGCAACCCACGAGCAGTACTTC. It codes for CASSSPEKGATHEQYF.

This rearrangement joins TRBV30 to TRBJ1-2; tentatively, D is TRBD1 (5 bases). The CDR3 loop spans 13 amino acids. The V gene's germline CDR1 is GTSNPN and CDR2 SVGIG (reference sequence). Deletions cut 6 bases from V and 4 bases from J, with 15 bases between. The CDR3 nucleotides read TGTGCCTGTTTCGGGGGTAGTGGCTATGGCTACACCTTC. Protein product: CACFGGSGYGYTF.

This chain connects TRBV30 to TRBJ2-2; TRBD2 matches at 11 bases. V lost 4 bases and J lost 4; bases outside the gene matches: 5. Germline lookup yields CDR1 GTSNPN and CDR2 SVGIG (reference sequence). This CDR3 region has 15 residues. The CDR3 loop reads CAWISSGGGTGELFF. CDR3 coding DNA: TGTGCCTGGATAAGTAGCGGGGGGGGCACCGGGGAGCTGTTTTTT.

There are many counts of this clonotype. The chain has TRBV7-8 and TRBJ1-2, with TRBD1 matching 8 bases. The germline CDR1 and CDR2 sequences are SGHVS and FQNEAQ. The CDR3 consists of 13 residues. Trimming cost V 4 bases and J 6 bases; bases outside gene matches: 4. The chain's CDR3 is CASSSRTGNGYTF. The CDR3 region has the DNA TGTGCCAGCAGCTCACGGACAGGGAATGGCTACACCTTC.

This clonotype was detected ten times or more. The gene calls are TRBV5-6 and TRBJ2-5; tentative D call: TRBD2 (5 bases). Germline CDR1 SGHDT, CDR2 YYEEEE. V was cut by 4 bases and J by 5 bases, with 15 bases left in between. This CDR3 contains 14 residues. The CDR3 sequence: CASSKSGILETQYF. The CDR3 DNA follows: TGTGCCAGCAGCAAGTCCGGGATTTTGGAGACCCAGTACTTC.

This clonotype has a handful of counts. CDR3 sequence (DNA): TGTGCCAGCAGTGAACTTGCTGGCGGGTCGTACAATGAGCAGTTCTTC. It is translated as CASSELAGGSYNEQFF. This chain links TRBV6-1 with TRBJ2-1; possibly TRBD2 for D (5 bases). V shed 2 bases and J shed 4 bases, with 15 bases lying between them. Germline V lookup: CDR1 MNHNS, CDR2 SASEGT. The CDR3 covers 16 residues.

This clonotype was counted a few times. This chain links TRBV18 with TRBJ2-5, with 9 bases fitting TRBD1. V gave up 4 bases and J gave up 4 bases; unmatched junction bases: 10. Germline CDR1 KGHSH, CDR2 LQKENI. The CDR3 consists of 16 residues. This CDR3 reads CASSHGTGSVSETQYF. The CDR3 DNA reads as TGTGCCAGCTCACACGGGACAGGGTCTGTCTCAGAGACCCAGTACTTC.

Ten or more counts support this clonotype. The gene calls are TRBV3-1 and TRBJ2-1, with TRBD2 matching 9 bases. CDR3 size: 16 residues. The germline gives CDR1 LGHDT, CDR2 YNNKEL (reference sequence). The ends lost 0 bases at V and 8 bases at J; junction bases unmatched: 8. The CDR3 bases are TGTGCCAGCAGCCAAGATGGGGCGGGAGGGCCCGATGAGCAGTTCTTC. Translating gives CASSQDGAGGPDEQFF.

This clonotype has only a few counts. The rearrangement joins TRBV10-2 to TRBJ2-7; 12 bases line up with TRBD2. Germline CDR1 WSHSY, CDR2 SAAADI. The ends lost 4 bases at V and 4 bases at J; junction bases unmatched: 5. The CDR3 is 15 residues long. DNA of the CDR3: TGCGCCAGCAGTGGACTAGCGGGGGTCGGGTACGAGCAGTACTTC. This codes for CASSGLAGVGYEQYF.

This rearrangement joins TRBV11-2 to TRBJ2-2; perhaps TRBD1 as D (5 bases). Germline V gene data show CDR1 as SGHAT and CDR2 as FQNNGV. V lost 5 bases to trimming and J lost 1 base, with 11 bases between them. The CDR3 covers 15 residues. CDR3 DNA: TGTGCCAGCAGCCATCGCGGACAGAACACCGGGGAGCTGTTTTTT. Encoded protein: CASSHRGQNTGELFF.

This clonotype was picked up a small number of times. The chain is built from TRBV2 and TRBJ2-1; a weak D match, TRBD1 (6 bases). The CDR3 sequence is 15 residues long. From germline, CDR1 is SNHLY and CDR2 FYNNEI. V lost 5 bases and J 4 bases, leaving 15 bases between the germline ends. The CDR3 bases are TGTGCCAGCAGTTGGGGACAAGAATTTTACAATGAGCAGTTCTTC. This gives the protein CASSWGQEFYNEQFF.

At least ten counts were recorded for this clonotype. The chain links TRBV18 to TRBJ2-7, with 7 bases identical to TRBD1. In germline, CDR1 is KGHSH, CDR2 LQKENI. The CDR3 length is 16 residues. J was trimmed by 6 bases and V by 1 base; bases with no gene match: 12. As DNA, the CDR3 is TGTGCCAGCTCACCACGCTCACAGGGGAGTGGGGGCGAGCAGTACTTC. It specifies CASSPRSQGSGGEQYF.

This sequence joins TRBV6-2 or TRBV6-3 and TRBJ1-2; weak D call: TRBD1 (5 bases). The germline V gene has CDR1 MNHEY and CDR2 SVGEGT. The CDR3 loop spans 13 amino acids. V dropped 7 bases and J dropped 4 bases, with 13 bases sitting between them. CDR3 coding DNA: TGTGCCAGCATACAGGACACTAGCTATGGCTACACCTTC. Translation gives CASIQDTSYGYTF.

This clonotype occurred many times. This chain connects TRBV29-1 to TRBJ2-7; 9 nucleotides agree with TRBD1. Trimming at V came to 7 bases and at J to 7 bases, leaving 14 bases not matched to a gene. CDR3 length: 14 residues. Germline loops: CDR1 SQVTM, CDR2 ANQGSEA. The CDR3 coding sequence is TGCAGCGCCCGAACCGGGACAGGGTTTCGGGAGCAGTACTTC. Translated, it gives CSARTGTGFREQYF.

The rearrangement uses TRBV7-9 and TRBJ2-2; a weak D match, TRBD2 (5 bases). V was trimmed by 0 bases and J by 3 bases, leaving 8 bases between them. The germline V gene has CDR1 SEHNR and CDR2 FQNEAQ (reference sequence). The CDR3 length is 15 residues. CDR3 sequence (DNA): TGTGCCAGCAGCTTAGCGCGAGGGCACACCGGGGAGCTGTTTTTT. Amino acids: CASSLARGHTGELFF. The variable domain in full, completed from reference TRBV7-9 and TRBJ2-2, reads DTGVSQNPRHKITKRGQNVTFRCDPISEHNRLYWYRQTLGQGPEFLTYFQNEAQLEKSRLLSDRFSAERPKGSFSTLEIQRTEQGDSAMYLCASSLARGHTGELFFGEGSRLTVL.

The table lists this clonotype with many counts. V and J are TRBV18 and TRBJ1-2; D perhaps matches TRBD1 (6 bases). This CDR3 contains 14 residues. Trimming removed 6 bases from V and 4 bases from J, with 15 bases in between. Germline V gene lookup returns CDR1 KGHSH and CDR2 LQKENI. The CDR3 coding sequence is TGTGCCAGCTCCCTCACCGGACAGTCCTATGGCTACACCTTC. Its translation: CASSLTGQSYGYTF.

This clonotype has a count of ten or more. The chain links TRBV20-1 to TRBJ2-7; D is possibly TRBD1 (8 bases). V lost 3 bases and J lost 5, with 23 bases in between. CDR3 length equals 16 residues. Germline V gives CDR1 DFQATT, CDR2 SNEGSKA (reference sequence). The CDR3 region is CSASQYRGGIGDEQYF. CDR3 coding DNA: TGCAGTGCTAGCCAATACAGGGGGGGAATAGGGGACGAGCAGTACTTC.

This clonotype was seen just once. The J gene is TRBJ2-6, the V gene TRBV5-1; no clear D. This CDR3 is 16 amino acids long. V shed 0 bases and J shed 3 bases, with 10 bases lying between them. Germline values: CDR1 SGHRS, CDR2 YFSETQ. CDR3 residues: CASSLELASGANVLTF. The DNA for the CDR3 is TGCGCCAGCAGCTTGGAATTGGCAAGTGGGGCCAACGTCCTGACTTTC.

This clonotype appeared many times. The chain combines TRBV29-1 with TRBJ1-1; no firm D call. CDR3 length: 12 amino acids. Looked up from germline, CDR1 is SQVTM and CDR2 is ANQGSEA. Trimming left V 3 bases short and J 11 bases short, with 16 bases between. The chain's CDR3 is CSVEGREDTAFF. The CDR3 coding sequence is TGCAGCGTTGAGGGGAGGGAAGACACCGCTTTCTTT. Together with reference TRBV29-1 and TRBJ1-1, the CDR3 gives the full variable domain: SAVISQKPSRDICQRGTSLTIQCQVDSQVTMMFWYRQQPGQSLTLIATANQGSEATYESGFVIDKFPISRPNLTFSTLTVSNMSPEDSSIYLCSVEGREDTAFFGQGTRLTVV.

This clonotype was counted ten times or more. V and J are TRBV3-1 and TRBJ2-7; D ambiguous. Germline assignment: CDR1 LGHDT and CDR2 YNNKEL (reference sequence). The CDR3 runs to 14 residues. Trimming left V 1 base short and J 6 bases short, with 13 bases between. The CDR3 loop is CASSQGRWQSEQYF. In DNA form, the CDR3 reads TGTGCCAGCAGCCAAGGGAGATGGCAAAGCGAGCAGTACTTC.

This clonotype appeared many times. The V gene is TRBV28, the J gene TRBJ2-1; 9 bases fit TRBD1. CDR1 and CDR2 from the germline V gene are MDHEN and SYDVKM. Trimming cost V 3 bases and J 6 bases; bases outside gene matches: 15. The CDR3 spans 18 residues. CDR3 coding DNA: TGTGCCAGCAGTTTGGGACAGGGCCTGGGTACGAGTTTCAATGAGCAGTTCTTC. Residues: CASSLGQGLGTSFNEQFF.

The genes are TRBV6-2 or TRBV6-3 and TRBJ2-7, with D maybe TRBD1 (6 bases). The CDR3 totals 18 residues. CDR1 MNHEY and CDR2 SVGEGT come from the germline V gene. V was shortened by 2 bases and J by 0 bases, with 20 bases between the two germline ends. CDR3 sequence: CASSYRGGRLDGSYEQYF. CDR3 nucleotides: TGTGCCAGCAGTTACCGAGGGGGACGGCTAGACGGCTCCTACGAGCAGTACTTC.

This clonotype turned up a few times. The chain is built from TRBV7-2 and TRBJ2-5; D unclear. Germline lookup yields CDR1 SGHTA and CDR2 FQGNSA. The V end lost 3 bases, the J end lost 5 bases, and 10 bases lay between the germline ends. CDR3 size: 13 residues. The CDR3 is CASSFGPLETQYF. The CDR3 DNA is TGTGCCAGCAGCTTCGGGCCATTGGAGACCCAGTACTTC. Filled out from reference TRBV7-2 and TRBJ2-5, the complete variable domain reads GAGVSQSPSNKVTEKGKDVELRCDPISGHTALYWYRQSLGQGLEFLIYFQGNSAPDKSGLPSDRFSAERTGGSVSTLTIQRTQQEDSAVYLCASSFGPLETQYFGPGTRLLVL.

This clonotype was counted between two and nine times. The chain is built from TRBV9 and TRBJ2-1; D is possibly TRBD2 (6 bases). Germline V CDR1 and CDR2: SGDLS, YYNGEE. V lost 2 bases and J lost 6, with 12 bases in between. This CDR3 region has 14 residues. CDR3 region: CASSVGPGVNEQFF. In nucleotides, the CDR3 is TGTGCCAGCAGCGTTGGACCGGGGGTCAATGAGCAGTTCTTC.

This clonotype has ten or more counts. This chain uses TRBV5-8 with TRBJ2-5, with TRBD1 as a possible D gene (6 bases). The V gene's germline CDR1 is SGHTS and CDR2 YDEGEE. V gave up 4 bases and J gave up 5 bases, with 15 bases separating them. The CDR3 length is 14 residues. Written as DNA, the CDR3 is TGTGCCAGCAGCCCACGGACAGTCAAGGAGACCCAGTACTTC. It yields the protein CASSPRTVKETQYF.

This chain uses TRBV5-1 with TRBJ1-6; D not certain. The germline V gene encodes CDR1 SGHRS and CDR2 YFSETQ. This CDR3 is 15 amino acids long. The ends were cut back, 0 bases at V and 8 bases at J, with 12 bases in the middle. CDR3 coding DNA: TGCGCCAGCAGCTTGGCCGCCAATACCTATTCACCCCTCCACTTT. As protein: CASSLAANTYSPLHF. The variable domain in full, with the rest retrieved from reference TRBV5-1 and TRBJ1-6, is KAGVTQTPRYLIKTRGQQVTLSCSPISGHRSVSWYQQTPGQGLQFLFEYFSETQRNKGNFPGRFSGRQFSNSRSEMNVSTLELGDSALYLCASSLAANTYSPLHFGNGTRLTVT.

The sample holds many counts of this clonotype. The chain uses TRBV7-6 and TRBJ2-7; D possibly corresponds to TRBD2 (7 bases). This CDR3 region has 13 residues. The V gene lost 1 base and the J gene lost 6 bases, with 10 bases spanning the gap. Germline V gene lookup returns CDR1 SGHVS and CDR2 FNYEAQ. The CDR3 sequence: CASSLEGGGEQYF. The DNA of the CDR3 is TGTGCCAGCAGCTTAGAGGGAGGGGGCGAGCAGTACTTC.

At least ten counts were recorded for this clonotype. CDR3 protein: CSANIPTSGSKETQYF. CDR3 DNA: TGCAGTGCTAATATACCGACTAGCGGGAGTAAGGAGACCCAGTACTTC. This sequence joins TRBV20-1 and TRBJ2-5; 12 positions agree with TRBD2. CDR3 length: 16 amino acids. The J segment lost 5 bases and the V segment lost 4 bases, leaving 11 bases of the junction unmatched. From germline, CDR1 is DFQATT and CDR2 SNEGSKA (reference sequence).

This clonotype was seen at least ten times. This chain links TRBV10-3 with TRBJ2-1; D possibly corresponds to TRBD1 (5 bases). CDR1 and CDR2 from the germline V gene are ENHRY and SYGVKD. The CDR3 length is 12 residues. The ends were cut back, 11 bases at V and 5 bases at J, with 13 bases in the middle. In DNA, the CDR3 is TGTGCCGCTCAGGGTAACGACAATGAGCAGTTCTTC. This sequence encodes CAAQGNDNEQFF.

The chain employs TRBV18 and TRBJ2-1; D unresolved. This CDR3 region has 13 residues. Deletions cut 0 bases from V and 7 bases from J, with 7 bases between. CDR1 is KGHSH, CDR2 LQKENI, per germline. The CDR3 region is CASSPPEGNEQFF. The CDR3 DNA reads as TGTGCCAGCTCACCACCAGAAGGAAATGAGCAGTTCTTC. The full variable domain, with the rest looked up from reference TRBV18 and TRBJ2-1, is NAGVMQNPRHLVRRRGQEARLRCSPMKGHSHVYWYRQLPEEGLKFMVYLQKENIIDESGMPKERFSAEFPKEGPSILRIQQVVRGDSAAYFCASSPPEGNEQFFGPGTRLTVL.